This TCR beta chain stems from a study of blood T cell repertoires in COVID-19. The wider study: There were acute and convalescent COVID-19 samples, and they came from the United States, Italy and Spain. PBMCs, B-cell-depleted T cells, or T cells were the source of the cDNA or gDNA that made up the material.

The authors' processing: The authors estimated nucleated cell counts from reference gene primer amplification. Clones were read by immunoSEQ multiplex PCR, and TCRdb kept only the in-frame ones, dropping some. V and J calls and clone size are given by that table; D and trimming were obtained from the DNA. This sample has 200,000 to 250,000 clones, with roughly 80% found just once. The source is a woman aged 30 to 39 who had recovered from COVID-19. What was sequenced was peripheral blood.

The CDR3, as DNA: TGCGCCAGCAGCATTGAACCGGATCAGCCCCAGCATTTT. Translating gives CASSIEPDQPQHF. The chain joins TRBV5-1 to TRBJ1-5, with D unclear. Deletions cut 4 bases from V and 5 bases from J, with 10 bases between. Germline V gene sequence: CDR1 SGHRS, CDR2 YFSETQ. The CDR3 runs to 13 residues.